Presented here are 18 T cell receptor beta chains from one specimen sequenced in a study of identical twins. TCRdb ran MiXCR on the 5' RACE reads and lists one entry per CDR3 protein. The profile shows about 18,000 distinct CDR3 sequences, nearly 70% of them singletons. Material: memory (CD45RO+) T cells sorted from blood. Receptor source: a woman younger than 35 in good health. This table probably holds off-target reads from a library built for another chain.

This clonotype was counted once. V usage is TRBV6-2 or TRBV6-3 and J usage is TRBJ1-1, with D hard to call. The germline V gene has CDR1 MNHEY and CDR2 SVGEGT. V gave up 5 bases and J gave up 4 bases, with 8 bases separating them. CDR3 length equals 12 residues. In nucleotides, the CDR3 is TGTGCCAGCAGTCGGGCAGCCACTGAAGCTTTCTTT. It codes for CASSRAATEAFF.

The chain uses TRBV11-2 and TRBJ2-2, with 14 positions matching TRBD2. With 4 bases clipped from V and 3 bases from J, the junction kept 7 bases outside the gene matches. The germline V gene has CDR1 SGHAT and CDR2 FQNNGV. The CDR3 totals 18 residues. The CDR3 DNA sequence: TGTGCCAGCAGCTCTACCGGGACTAGCGGGGGATACACCGGGGAGCTGTTTTTT. The encoded protein is CASSSTGTSGGYTGELFF.

The table lists this clonotype with a few counts. The chain recombines TRBV29-1 with TRBJ2-3; maybe TRBD2 (6 bases). Per the germline V gene, CDR1 is SQVTM and CDR2 is ANQGSEA. V lost 7 bases to trimming and J lost 4 bases, with 21 bases between them. The CDR3 spans 15 residues. DNA of the CDR3: TGCAGCGCCCCCGGCGGGGCACTAGCCTCAGATACGCAGTATTTT. Protein sequence: CSAPGGALASDTQYF.

The rearrangement links TRBV18 to TRBJ1-6; D is undetermined. The germline V gene encodes CDR1 KGHSH and CDR2 LQKENI. This CDR3 spans 16 amino acids. Trimming cost V 3 bases and J 6 bases, with 15 bases left between them. In DNA, the CDR3 is TGTGCCAGCTCACCGGCAGGCGGAATTGGTAATTCACCCCTCCACTTT. Its translation: CASSPAGGIGNSPLHF. Drawing the rest from reference TRBV18 and TRBJ1-6, the complete variable domain is NAGVMQNPRHLVRRRGQEARLRCSPMKGHSHVYWYRQLPEEGLKFMVYLQKENIIDESGMPKERFSAEFPKEGPSILRIQQVVRGDSAAYFCASSPAGGIGNSPLHFGNGTRLTVT.

The chain employs TRBV7-2 and TRBJ1-2; D ambiguous. Trimming stripped 5 bases from V and 4 bases from J, with 17 bases between. This CDR3 has 15 residues. CDR1 and CDR2 (germline): SGHTA, FQGNSA. The DNA of the CDR3 is TGTGCCAGCAGCCCTCGGGCAGGCAGTGCCTATGGCTACACCTTC. This translates into CASSPRAGSAYGYTF.

The J gene is TRBJ1-1, the V gene TRBV6-4; D perhaps matches TRBD1 (5 bases). Deletions cut 2 bases from V and 4 bases from J, with 14 bases between. Per the germline V gene, CDR1 is MRHNA and CDR2 is SNTAGT. This CDR3 has 15 residues. This chain's CDR3 is CASSDGSRVATEAFF. The CDR3 nucleotides are TGTGCCAGCAGTGACGGATCCAGGGTTGCCACTGAAGCTTTCTTT.

The genes are TRBV12-3 or TRBV12-4 and TRBJ1-2, with 9 bases lining up with TRBD1. V was pared by 5 bases and J by 4 bases, with 14 bases of the junction left unmatched. The CDR3 loop spans 17 amino acids. CDR3 loop: CASSPGQGSEPAYGYTF. In DNA, the CDR3 is TGTGCCAGCAGTCCGGGACAGGGTTCAGAACCTGCCTATGGCTACACCTTC.

This clonotype turned up a few times. The chain combines TRBV7-9 with TRBJ2-7, with a weak D call TRBD1 (6 bases). V was clipped by 0 bases and J by 6 bases, with 6 bases between them. Looked up from germline, CDR1 is SEHNR and CDR2 is FQNEAQ (reference sequence). The CDR3 consists of 12 residues. CDR3 nucleotides: TGTGCCAGCAGCTTAGCACAGGGCGAGCAGTACTTC. This sequence encodes CASSLAQGEQYF.

The rearrangement links TRBV5-5 to TRBJ2-2, with D possibly being TRBD1 (7 bases). Germline CDR1 and CDR2: SGHKS and YYEKEE (reference sequence). This CDR3 has 15 amino acids. V shed 0 bases and J shed 5 bases, with 11 bases lying between them. The CDR3 nucleotides read TGTGCCAGCAGCTTGGCTCAGGGGGGTACCGGGGAGCTGTTTTTT. Its protein product is CASSLAQGGTGELFF.

V usage is TRBV2 and J usage is TRBJ2-1, with 8 bases identical to TRBD2. This CDR3 comprises 12 residues. Germline CDR1 and CDR2: SNHLY and FYNNEI. Trimming cost V 6 bases and J 9 bases; bases outside gene matches: 4. CDR3 amino acids: CASSPRGGEQFF. CDR3 nucleotides: TGTGCCAGCAGCCCCCGGGGGGGTGAGCAGTTCTTC.

This clonotype qualifies as medium-sized. In DNA form, the CDR3 reads TGTGCAAGTCGCGGTACGACAGGGGTTAATAGGCCGTACTTC. This encodes CASRGTTGVNRPYF. J is TRBJ2-7 and V is TRBV12-2; the table's D call of TRBD1 was not tested on the DNA. TRBV12-2 is noted as a pseudogene. The CDR3 consists of 14 residues.

The chain links TRBV11-3 to TRBJ2-1; unclear D gene. CDR3 length equals 14 residues. Trimming stripped 7 bases from V and 7 bases from J, with 17 bases between. Germline loops: CDR1 SGHNT, CDR2 YENEEA. The CDR3 DNA sequence: TGTGCCAGCAACCAATTTAATATCGGGAATGAGCAGTTCTTC. Translated: CASNQFNIGNEQFF.

This chain links TRBV29-1 with TRBJ2-5, with 7 bases identical to TRBD1. Germline CDR1 and CDR2: SQVTM and ANQGSEA. This CDR3 contains 14 residues. V shed 7 bases, J shed 10 bases, and the junction held 18 bases outside the gene matches. In nucleotides, the CDR3 is TGCAGCGCTGGTAAGGACAGGCGGACCACTGGCCAGTACTTC. Translation gives CSAGKDRRTTGQYF.

This chain joins TRBV7-2 and TRBJ2-7, with 10 bases fitting TRBD1. This CDR3 contains 15 residues. In germline, CDR1 is SGHTA, CDR2 FQGNSA. Trimming cost V 3 bases and J 6 bases; bases outside gene matches: 8. The CDR3: CASSFRDRGSGEQYF. In DNA, the CDR3 is TGTGCCAGCAGCTTCCGGGACAGGGGTTCGGGCGAGCAGTACTTC. The full variable domain, completed using reference TRBV7-2 and TRBJ2-7, is GAGVSQSPSNKVTEKGKDVELRCDPISGHTALYWYRQSLGQGLEFLIYFQGNSAPDKSGLPSDRFSAERTGGSVSTLTIQRTQQEDSAVYLCASSFRDRGSGEQYFGPGTRLTVT.

This clonotype was seen a single time. This chain connects TRBV5-1 to TRBJ2-2; D is ambiguous. The CDR3 contains 13 residues. The V gene's germline CDR1 is SGHRS and CDR2 YFSETQ. V lost 0 bases, J lost 4 bases, and 4 bases lay in between. CDR3 coding DNA: TGCGCCAGCAGCTTGGCCTCCACCGGGGAGCTGTTTTTT. Its protein product is CASSLASTGELFF.

The chain is built from TRBV21-1 and TRBJ2-2; no check of the table's D call, TRBD1, against the DNA was made. TRBV21-1 is an annotated pseudogene. The CDR3 is 10 amino acids. The CDR3 bases are TGTGCCAGCCCCCCAGGGGAGCTGTTTTTT. Amino acid sequence: CASPPGELFF.

The chain combines TRBV12-3 or TRBV12-4 with TRBJ2-5; no definite D call. The CDR3 has 14 residues. The germline V and J ends were trimmed by 7 bases and 1 base, with 13 bases remaining between them. In DNA, the CDR3 is TGTGCCAGCACCCTGTCGTTGGCCCAAGAGACCCAGTACTTC. Its protein is CASTLSLAQETQYF.

The chain employs TRBV7-6 and TRBJ2-1; no clear D gene. Germline CDR1 is SGHVS and CDR2 is FNYEAQ. Trimming pared 3 bases from V and 2 bases from J, leaving 8 bases between. CDR3 length: 14 amino acids. CDR3 in DNA: TGTGCCAGCAGCTTCGGCGCTACCTACAATGAGCAGTTCTTC. Protein: CASSFGATYNEQFF.